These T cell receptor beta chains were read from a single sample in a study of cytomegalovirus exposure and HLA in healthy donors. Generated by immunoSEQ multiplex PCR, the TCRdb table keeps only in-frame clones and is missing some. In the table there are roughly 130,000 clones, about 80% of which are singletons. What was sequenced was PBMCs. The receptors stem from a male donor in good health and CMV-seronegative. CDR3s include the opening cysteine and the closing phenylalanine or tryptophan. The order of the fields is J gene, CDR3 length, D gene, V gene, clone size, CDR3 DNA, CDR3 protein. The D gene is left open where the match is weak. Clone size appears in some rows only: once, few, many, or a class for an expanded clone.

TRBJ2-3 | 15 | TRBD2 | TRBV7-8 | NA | TGTGCCTGCAGCTTAACCAGGGAGGGGAGAAATACGCAGTATTTT | CACSLTREGRNTQYF
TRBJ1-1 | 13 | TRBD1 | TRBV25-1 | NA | TGTGCCAGCAGTCCGGGACAGGGGTCTGAAGCTTTCTTT | CASSPGQGSEAFF
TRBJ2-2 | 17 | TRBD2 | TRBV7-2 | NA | TGTGCCACAAAGGGACTAGCGGGGGGGCCGGGGACCGGGGAGCTGTTTTTT | CATKGLAGGPGTGELFF
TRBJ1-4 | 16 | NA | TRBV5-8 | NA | TGTGCCAGCAGCCTGGACACCGGGACTGCTAATGAAAAACTGTTTTTT | CASSLDTGTANEKLFF
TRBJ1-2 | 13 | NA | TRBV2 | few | TGTGCCAGCAGACCGAATAAACAGGGAGGGTACACCTTC | CASRPNKQGGYTF
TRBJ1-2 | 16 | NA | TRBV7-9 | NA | TGTTCCAGCAGCCCGACAGCCACTTCAAAACTATTTGGCTACACCTTC | CSSSPTATSKLFGYTF
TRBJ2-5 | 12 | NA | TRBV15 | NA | TGTGCCACCAGCAGTTACGAGGGAACCCAGTACTTC | CATSSYEGTQYF
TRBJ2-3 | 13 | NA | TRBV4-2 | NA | TGTGCCAGCAGCCCGGCGGTCCCAGATACGCAGTATTTT | CASSPAVPDTQYF
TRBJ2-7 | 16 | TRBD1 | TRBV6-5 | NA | TGTGCCAGCAGTTCCCTCAAACGGACAGGCTCCTACGAGCAGTACTTC | CASSSLKRTGSYEQYF
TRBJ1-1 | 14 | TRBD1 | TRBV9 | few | TGTGCCAGCAGCGTCGACAGGGCCGGGACTGAAGCTTTCTTT | CASSVDRAGTEAFF
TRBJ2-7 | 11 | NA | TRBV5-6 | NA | TGTGCCAGCAGCCGGGAGCACGAGCAGTACTTC | CASSREHEQYF
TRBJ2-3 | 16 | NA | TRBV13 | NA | TGTGCCAGCATCCAATGGGGCACGGATTTATTAGATACGCAGTATTTT | CASIQWGTDLLDTQYF
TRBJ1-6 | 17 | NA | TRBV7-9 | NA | TGTGCCAGCAGCCCCCAGAATCACATTCCCGAAGATTCACCCCTCCACTTT | CASSPQNHIPEDSPLHF
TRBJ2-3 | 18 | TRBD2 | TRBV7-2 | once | TGTGCCAGCAGCCCCGGGACTAGCGGACTCCCTAGCACAGATACGCAGTATTTT | CASSPGTSGLPSTDTQYF
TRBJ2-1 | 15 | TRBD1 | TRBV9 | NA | TGTGCCAGCAGCCCAAGAACCCAGGGGGTTGGTGAGCAGTTCTTC | CASSPRTQGVGEQFF
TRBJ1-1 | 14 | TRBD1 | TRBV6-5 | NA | TGTGCCAGCAGTCGGGACAGGACAGGTTTTGAAGCTTTCTTT | CASSRDRTGFEAFF
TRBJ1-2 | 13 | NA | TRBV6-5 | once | TGTGCCAGCAGTTACTCGTATTATAATGGCTACACCTTC | CASSYSYYNGYTF
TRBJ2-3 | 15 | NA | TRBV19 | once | TGTGCCAGTAGTATGTCCAGCACCACAGGGGATACGCAGTATTTT | CASSMSSTTGDTQYF
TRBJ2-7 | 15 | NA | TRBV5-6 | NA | TGTGCCAGCAGCCGAGGGGGGGGTGGAACCTACGAGCAGTACTTC | CASSRGGGGTYEQYF
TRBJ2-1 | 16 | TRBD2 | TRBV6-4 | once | TGTGCCAGCAGTGGTAGCGGGGGGGCCCCGGACAATGAGCAGTTCTTC | CASSGSGGAPDNEQFF
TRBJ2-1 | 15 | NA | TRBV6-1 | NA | TGTGCCAGCAGTGAAGATCGTTGGACTCGTAATGAGCAGTTCTTC | CASSEDRWTRNEQFF
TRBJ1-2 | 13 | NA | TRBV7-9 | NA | TGTTCCAGCAGTCACAGGGAGAACTATGGCTACACCTTC | CSSSHRENYGYTF
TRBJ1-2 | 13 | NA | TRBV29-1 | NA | TGCAGCGGCTTTAGCCCGACCAACTATGGCTACACCTTC | CSGFSPTNYGYTF
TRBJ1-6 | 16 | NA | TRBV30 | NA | TGTGCCTGGAGCCGCGTCGTCGTCTTCAACAGCACACCCCTCCACTTT | CAWSRVVVFNSTPLHF